These 24 T cell receptor beta chains were all obtained from the same sample, sequenced in a study of control samples from healthy donors and cancer patients. The repertoire was sequenced with immunoSEQ multiplex PCR; TCRdb's copy has only in-frame clones and lacks some. The data show 190,000 or so clones, with 90% to 95% seen just once and 1.4% to 1.5% held by the top ten. The material sequenced was blood. The receptors here all came from a man between 18 and 35 years old in good health.

The chain recombines TRBV18 with TRBJ2-2; a possible D gene is TRBD2 (7 bases). This CDR3 is built from 15 residues. The V end lost 3 bases, the J end lost 6 bases, and 14 bases lay between the germline ends. Germline V lookup: CDR1 KGHSH, CDR2 LQKENI. CDR3 coding DNA: TGTGCCAGCTCACCGAGGGGGGGAACATCCGGGGAGCTGTTTTTT. Protein sequence: CASSPRGGTSGELFF. Combining the CDR3 with reference TRBV18 and TRBJ2-2 gives the whole variable domain NAGVMQNPRHLVRRRGQEARLRCSPMKGHSHVYWYRQLPEEGLKFMVYLQKENIIDESGMPKERFSAEFPKEGPSILRIQQVVRGDSAAYFCASSPRGGTSGELFFGEGSRLTVL.

This clone was found a few times. This sequence joins TRBV5-6 and TRBJ1-6; D remains ambiguous. The CDR3 has 14 amino acids. The V end was cut by 1 base, the J end by 14 bases, with 16 bases between. Germline-derived CDR1 and CDR2 are SGHDT and YYEEEE. Here the CDR3 DNA reads TGTGCCAGCAGCTTGTCGCGGGGATCCGTGGCCCTCCACTTT. It is translated as CASSLSRGSVALHF.

The V gene is TRBV20-1, the J gene TRBJ2-7; D possibly corresponds to TRBD1 (5 bases). This CDR3 region has 13 residues. The germline CDR1 and CDR2 sequences are DFQATT and SNEGSKA (reference sequence). V was cut by 6 bases and J by 4 bases, with 16 bases left in between. Here the CDR3 DNA reads TGCAGTGCCAGTAAAAGTGGGGCTTACGAGCAGTACTTC. Residues: CSASKSGAYEQYF.

This chain uses TRBV19 with TRBJ1-3, with D perhaps TRBD1 (5 bases). Germline-derived CDR1 and CDR2 are LNHDA and SQIVND (reference sequence). V was clipped by 9 bases and J by 0 bases, with 21 bases between them. This CDR3 region has 17 residues. CDR3 in DNA: TGTGCCAGCAATAACCGGGACTGGGCCTTCTCTGGAAACACCATATATTTT. It yields the protein CASNNRDWAFSGNTIYF.

The chain has TRBV10-3 and TRBJ1-4; D may be TRBD1 (5 bases). The V end lost 1 base, the J end lost 8 bases, and 20 bases lay between the germline ends. Per the germline V gene, CDR1 is ENHRY and CDR2 is SYGVKD. CDR3 length: 17 residues. CDR3 residues: CAISEFGPQGRNEKLFF. CDR3 DNA: TGTGCCATCAGTGAGTTTGGCCCCCAGGGAAGAAACGAAAAACTGTTTTTT.

The V gene is TRBV2, the J gene TRBJ1-5, with unresolved D. Germline V gene data show CDR1 as SNHLY and CDR2 as FYNNEI. V was trimmed by 3 bases and J by 5 bases, leaving 5 bases between them. The CDR3 totals 12 residues. For the CDR3, the DNA is TGTGCCAGCAGTGACAGGTATCAGCCCCAGCATTTT. This sequence encodes CASSDRYQPQHF.

This sequence joins TRBV3-1 (or the pseudogene TRBV3-2) and TRBJ2-3; D is possibly TRBD1 (6 bases). CDR1 and CDR2 from the germline V gene are LGHDT and YNNKEL (reference sequence). Trimming pared 4 bases from V and 6 bases from J, leaving 11 bases between. The CDR3 spans 13 residues. This CDR3 reads CASSLQQGDTQYF. The CDR3 nucleotides read TGTGCCAGCAGCCTACAACAGGGCGATACGCAGTATTTT.

J is TRBJ2-1 and V is TRBV11-3; 12 bases line up with TRBD2. The CDR3 totals 15 residues. CDR1 and CDR2 (germline): SGHNT, YENEEA. Losses at the gene ends were 5 bases for V and 4 bases for J; bases not matched to a gene: 3. The CDR3 DNA sequence: TGTGCCAGCAGCCTGGGGACTAGCGGGTACAATGAGCAGTTCTTC. It encodes CASSLGTSGYNEQFF.

This clone is a singleton in its sample. This chain uses TRBV7-9 with TRBJ2-4; tentatively, D is TRBD2 (6 bases). CDR1 and CDR2 from the germline V gene are SEHNR and FQNEAQ (reference sequence). The CDR3 consists of 16 residues. Trimming left V 5 bases short and J 0 bases short, with 14 bases between. Here the CDR3 reads CASSPEGGLAKNIQYF. Here the CDR3 DNA reads TGTGCCAGCAGCCCCGAGGGAGGTCTAGCCAAAAACATTCAGTACTTC.

The J gene is TRBJ2-1, the V gene TRBV7-9; a weak D match, TRBD2 (6 bases). Trimming cost V 11 bases and J 0 bases, with 17 bases left between them. CDR3 length: 15 amino acids. Per germline, CDR1 SEHNR and CDR2 FQNEAQ (reference sequence). This CDR3 reads CASGRGTSSYNEQFF. CDR3 bases: TGTGCCTCGGGTCGGGGGACCAGCTCCTACAATGAGCAGTTCTTC.

This chain connects TRBV14 to TRBJ1-1; D ambiguous. Trimming left V 5 bases short and J 3 bases short, with 16 bases between. Germline V CDR1 and CDR2: SGHDN, FVKESK. The CDR3 totals 15 residues. The CDR3 DNA reads as TGTGCCAGCAGCGACACACGGACGGGCGACACTGAAGCTTTCTTT. Protein sequence: CASSDTRTGDTEAFF.

The chain has TRBV19 and TRBJ2-5; TRBD1 agrees at 8 bases. The CDR3 sequence is 15 residues long. Germline CDR1 and CDR2: LNHDA and SQIVND (reference sequence). Trimming removed 6 bases from V and 5 bases from J; junction bases left unmatched: 11. CDR3 sequence reads: CASRPTSGGLETQYF. CDR3 DNA sequence: TGTGCCAGTAGGCCTACCTCAGGGGGCTTGGAGACCCAGTACTTC.

The chain has TRBV7-2 and TRBJ2-3; the match to TRBD2 covers 12 bases. The germline CDR1 and CDR2 sequences are SGHTA and FQGNSA. Losses at the gene ends were 5 bases for V and 1 base for J; bases not matched to a gene: 4. This CDR3 contains 16 residues. CDR3 sequence: CASSLLAGGRTDTQYF. For the CDR3, the DNA is TGTGCCAGCAGCCTACTAGCGGGGGGACGCACAGATACGCAGTATTTT.

The chain combines TRBV7-9 with TRBJ1-1, with D perhaps matching TRBD1 (6 bases). This CDR3 is built from 16 residues. CDR1 and CDR2 from the germline V gene are SEHNR and FQNEAQ (reference sequence). V was shortened by 8 bases and J by 0 bases, with 19 bases between the two germline ends. CDR3 amino acids: CASRGGAGALNTEAFF. As DNA, the CDR3 is TGTGCCAGCCGCGGCGGGGCAGGGGCTTTGAACACTGAAGCTTTCTTT. Supplemented by reference TRBV7-9 and TRBJ1-1, the full variable domain reads DTGVSQNPRHKITKRGQNVTFRCDPISEHNRLYWYRQTLGQGPEFLTYFQNEAQLEKSRLLSDRFSAERPKGSFSTLEIQRTEQGDSAMYLCASRGGAGALNTEAFFGQGTRLTVV.

This clone was seen only once. The chain uses TRBV7-3 and TRBJ2-3; TRBD1 or TRBD2 may be the D gene (6 bases each). The V gene lost 5 bases and the J gene lost 2 bases, with 8 bases spanning the gap. CDR1 and CDR2 (germline): SGHTA, FQGTGA. The CDR3 spans 13 residues. As DNA, the CDR3 is TGTGCCAGCAGCGGGGGGCCCACAGATACGCAGTATTTT. Amino acids: CASSGGPTDTQYF.

This clone was observed a single time. This chain uses TRBV3-1 (or the pseudogene TRBV3-2) with TRBJ2-5; maybe TRBD2 (5 bases). V was pared by 1 base and J by 7 bases, with 13 bases between. Germline lookup yields CDR1 LGHDT and CDR2 YNNKEL (reference sequence). CDR3 length: 14 amino acids. The CDR3 DNA follows: TGTGCCAGCAGCCAAGGCAGCGGCGGAGGGACCCAGTACTTC. The encoded protein is CASSQGSGGGTQYF.

This clone was detected only a few times. V usage is TRBV5-4 and J usage is TRBJ1-2, with TRBD1 matching over 10 bases. V lost 5 bases and J lost 3; bases outside the gene matches: 4. The CDR3 consists of 14 residues. Germline V gene sequence: CDR1 SGHNT, CDR2 YYREEE (reference sequence). CDR3 region: CASRGTGVDYGYTF. The DNA of the CDR3 is TGTGCCAGCAGGGGGACAGGGGTAGACTATGGCTACACCTTC.

V is TRBV2 and J is TRBJ1-2, with unresolved D. The germline CDR1 and CDR2 sequences are SNHLY and FYNNEI. Trimming took off 2 bases at V and 3 bases at J, with 7 bases between the two ends. CDR3 length: 13 amino acids. CDR3 sequence (DNA): TGTGCCAGCAGTGAAACATCCGACTATGGCTACACCTTC. Its translation: CASSETSDYGYTF.

V gene TRBV18 combines with J gene TRBJ2-3; D uncertain. CDR3 length equals 12 residues. The V and J ends lost 4 bases and 2 bases respectively, with 4 bases between them. The V gene's germline CDR1 is KGHSH and CDR2 LQKENI. CDR3 in amino acids: CASSQFTDTQYF. As DNA, the CDR3 is TGTGCCAGCTCACAGTTCACAGATACGCAGTATTTT.

The chain recombines TRBV3-1 (or the pseudogene TRBV3-2) with TRBJ1-5; D is uncertain. The CDR3 has 16 amino acids. The V gene lost 4 bases and the J gene lost 7 bases, with 20 bases spanning the gap. Germline values: CDR1 LGHDT, CDR2 YNNKEL (reference sequence). The CDR3 DNA reads TGTGCCAGCAGCCTTGGGCGGGCCGAGACTAAACAGCCCCAGCATTTT. Residues: CASSLGRAETKQPQHF.

The chain carries TRBV10-3 and TRBJ2-3; perhaps TRBD2 as D (6 bases). The CDR3 is 15 residues long. The germline CDR1 and CDR2 sequences are ENHRY and SYGVKD. Trimming cost V 3 bases and J 2 bases, with 12 bases left between them. The CDR3 reads CAISDYWGDTDTQYF. The CDR3 DNA reads as TGTGCCATCAGTGACTATTGGGGGGACACAGATACGCAGTATTTT.

The V gene is TRBV6-1, the J gene TRBJ1-2, with D uncertain. V shed 2 bases and J shed 10 bases, with 11 bases lying between them. The germline gives CDR1 MNHNS, CDR2 SASEGT. This CDR3 has 12 amino acids. CDR3 bases: TGTGCCAGCAGTGAATATAGGAATGCCTACACCTTC. It encodes CASSEYRNAYTF.

This chain links TRBV4-1 with TRBJ1-1; 8 bases are a match to TRBD1. J was trimmed by 3 bases and V by 6 bases; bases with no gene match: 6. The germline V gene has CDR1 MGHRA and CDR2 YSYEKL. The CDR3 spans 14 residues. CDR3 amino acids: CASRIRQGHTEAFF. The CDR3 bases are TGCGCCAGCAGAATTAGACAGGGGCACACTGAAGCTTTCTTT.

This clone was detected a few times. The genes are TRBV21-1 and TRBJ1-1. TRBV21-1 has pseudogene status. The CDR3 contains 11 residues. This CDR3 is CASRLKKGAFF. DNA for the CDR3: TGTGCCAGCAGACTAAAAAAAGGAGCTTTCTTT.